These 10 T cell receptor beta chains share one sample of origin, sequenced in a study of T cells of healthy individuals. Using its own MiXCR run on the 5' RACE reads, TCRdb lists one record per CDR3 protein. The table lists 60,000 to 80,000 distinct CDR3 sequences, 16% of them singletons. These receptor sequences come from a human donor in good health.

This clonotype was observed at least ten times. This sequence joins TRBV9 and TRBJ2-1, with a possible D match to TRBD2 (6 bases). Trimming took 0 bases from V and 3 from J, leaving 13 bases between them. Germline V CDR1 and CDR2: SGDLS, YYNGEE. The CDR3 sequence is 16 residues long. The CDR3 DNA follows: TGTGCCAGCAGCGTAGGTTGGGGACTGGTCTACAATGAGCAGTTCTTC. This translates into CASSVGWGLVYNEQFF.

The table lists this clonotype with a count of one. The chain employs TRBV12-3 or TRBV12-4 and TRBJ2-3, with D unresolved. Between the trimmed V and J ends, which lost 6 bases and 8 bases, there was a span of 18 bases. CDR3 length equals 14 residues. Here the CDR3 reads CASSLRRSVGTQYF. CDR3 DNA: TGTGCCAGCAGCCTCCGACGGTCCGTCGGTACGCAGTATTTT.

Ten or more counts support this clonotype. The chain is built from TRBV6-5 and TRBJ1-2; no clear D gene. V was pared by 6 bases and J by 5 bases, with 7 bases between. CDR3 size: 11 residues. From germline, CDR1 is MNHEY and CDR2 SVGAGI. CDR3 DNA: TGTGCCAGCAGCAACCTATATGGCTACACCTTC. Its protein product is CASSNLYGYTF.

This clonotype was counted ten times or more. The chain recombines TRBV9 with TRBJ2-2; D is unresolved. The V end lost 0 bases, the J end lost 7 bases, and 4 bases lay between the germline ends. The CDR3 spans 12 residues. CDR1 SGDLS and CDR2 YYNGEE come from the germline V gene. CDR3: CASSVDGGELFF. CDR3 nucleotide sequence: TGTGCCAGCAGCGTAGATGGCGGGGAGCTGTTTTTT. The full variable domain, with the rest looked up from reference TRBV9 and TRBJ2-2, is DSGVTQTPKHLITATGQRVTLRCSPRSGDLSVYWYQQSLDQGLQFLIQYYNGEERAKGNILERFSAQQFPDLHSELNLSSLELGDSALYFCASSVDGGELFFGEGSRLTVL.

To note about this clonotype: Possible read error: a much larger clone is one base away. The V and J genes are TRBV5-1 and TRBJ1-6; no reliable D call. CDR3 size: 14 residues. The germline V gene has CDR1 SGHRS and CDR2 YFSETQ. CDR3 amino acids: CASSPLVGDSPFHF. CDR3 DNA: TGCGCCAGCAGCCCCCTAGTGGGTGATTCACCCTTCCACTTT.

This clonotype was found many times. The junction shows a germline mismatch at one end, possibly a read error. This chain connects TRBV10-3 to TRBJ1-1; TRBD1 is a possible D gene (6 bases). Germline V gene sequence: CDR1 ENHRY, CDR2 SYGVKD. The CDR3 is made up of 13 amino acids. The CDR3 sequence is CAMSGQMNTEAFF. DNA of the CDR3: TGTGCCATGAGTGGACAGATGAACACTGAAGCTTTCTTT.

This clonotype has a handful of counts. The chain has TRBV7-9 and TRBJ2-5, with D tentatively TRBD1 or TRBD2 (5 bases each). This CDR3 comprises 15 residues. V was pared by 1 base and J by 4 bases, with 13 bases between. Germline CDR1 SEHNR, CDR2 FQNEAQ (reference sequence). CDR3 in amino acids: CASSLEGSMAETQYF. The CDR3 nucleotides read TGTGCCAGCAGCTTAGAGGGGAGCATGGCAGAGACCCAGTACTTC.

J is TRBJ1-6 and V is TRBV4-1; a weak D match, TRBD1 (5 bases). The CDR3 contains 14 residues. The V gene lost 1 base and the J gene lost 7 bases, with 8 bases spanning the gap. Germline values: CDR1 MGHRA, CDR2 YSYEKL. In nucleotides, the CDR3 is TGCGCCAGCAGCCAAGGGGGGGTAAATTCACCCCTCCACTTT. Protein sequence: CASSQGGVNSPLHF.

This clonotype was recorded many times. The gene calls are TRBV29-1 and TRBJ1-2; no definite D call. Deletions cut 3 bases from V and 5 bases from J, with 16 bases between. The CDR3 consists of 14 residues. Germline loops: CDR1 SQVTM, CDR2 ANQGSEA. Written as DNA, the CDR3 is TGCAGCGTTGAGGGCCTCCCGGGCGTATATGGCTACACCTTC. It encodes CSVEGLPGVYGYTF.

This clonotype is termed medium-sized. This rearrangement joins TRBV2 to TRBJ1-1, with D maybe TRBD1 (6 bases). V dropped 5 bases and J dropped 0 bases, with 7 bases sitting between them. This CDR3 spans 13 amino acids. Germline lookup yields CDR1 SNHLY and CDR2 FYNNEI. The CDR3 DNA is TGTGCCAGCAGTCAGGGGTTGAACACTGAAGCTTTCTTT. Protein product: CASSQGLNTEAFF.